This entry is about one TCR beta chain. The antigen it binds to is not known. Nothing much larger sits one base from this clone, and base qualities are not available. Using the deep immunoSEQ assay, multiplex PCR amplified TCR CDR3 regions from genomic DNA. Extracted genomic DNA from each cell subset was spread evenly across all wells of several immunoSEQ 96-well plates, with each plate serving as a replicate. For sorted subsets, around 200 ng genomic DNA, equal to tens of thousands of T cell genomes, was loaded into each replicate PCR. Purified libraries were quantified with a Qubit 3.0 fluorometer, sized on a Bioanalyzer 2100, and re-quantified with the KAPA Library Quantification kit. Each immunoSEQ 96-well plate was sequenced on its own single-read 150-cycle Illumina NextSeq 550 flow cell. Under the source paper's analysis protocol: Because only junctional sequences without quality scores were contained in the immunoSEQ output, filtering matching that applied to full-length reads could not be performed. To assign V/J genes and CDR3, sequences were annotated using PyIR, a Python wrapper for IgBLAST v1.9, with IMGT germline references. Reads with weak V/J assignments (E-value above 1e-6), missing CDR3, stop codons, out-of-frame junctions, or ambiguous translated residues were removed. V3J clonotypes were defined by identical inferred V gene, J gene, and CDR3 amino acid sequence. Percentage overlap between repertoires was computed as shared unique clonotypes divided by the size of the smaller repertoire. RTK rarefaction, the Chao1 estimator, and Recon v2.1 estimates of unobserved clonotypes were used to assess repertoire richness. Generation probabilities for all TCRbeta clonotypes obtained by the gDNA method from a few donors were computed using OLGA. This immuneACCESS table, as held by TCRdb, lists in-frame sequences with V and J called but not all clones. Of the missing ones, under half trace to an unresolved V gene in checked studies; the others have no known cause. V and J calls and clone size are as listed in that table; D and trimming were resolved from the DNA. Counted in this sample were roughly 700,000 clones; roughly 88% of them appeared once. 34% of the sample goes to the ten largest clones.

This sample is part of a study of shared clonotypes between healthy human individuals (dated by TCRdb to the early 2020s). In the study overall: The cohort comprised two women and a few men aged 18 to 49 years. For each donor, three plates each were used for CD4 naive and CD4 memory, two plates were used for CD8 naive, and one plate was used for CD8 memory. To estimate repertoire size and how much clonotype sharing occurs between individuals, the study deeply sequenced the blood TCR repertoires of 5 or 6 healthy adults. To increase sequencing depth and limit assay-specific biases, different laboratories used diverse techniques to prepare libraries and sequence TCR repertoires. Each donor's leukapheresis produced roughly between roughly 0.85 and 10 billion PBMCs. General findings and caveats noted by the study authors: Only blood was sampled, and tissue TCR repertoires likely differ from those in blood. Sharing across several donors was observed for around 5% of naive CD4, 3% to 4% of naive CD8, about 2.3% of memory CD4, and roughly 0.4% of memory CD8 clonotypes. Naive subsets generally had larger estimated clonotype richness than memory subsets did. Based on pairwise subsampling, the degree of clonotype sharing among donors was expected to be affected by sequencing depth. Because the study included only a small number of donors, the genetic and exposure-history diversity represented was limited. Incomplete sequencing was indicated by rarefaction of sorted-subset datasets, despite the large sequencing depth. Compared with non-shared clonotypes, the clonotypes found in all four sorted-subset donors had higher generation probabilities.

The donors were healthy, HIV-negative adults with no recently reported acute infections or vaccinations. Only Caucasian adults living in Nashville, Tennessee, USA were represented among the donors. The CD8 memory samples were a combination of magnetically selected CD45RO+ cells and CCR7-negative CD45RA+ effector memory (TemRA) cells. Blood was obtained by leukapheresis, after which PBMCs were separated by Ficoll-Histopaque density gradient centrifugation and cryopreserved in liquid nitrogen vapor phase. Purity and quantity of every magnetically sorted T cell population were checked by analytical flow cytometry. Each sorted fraction had its genomic DNA isolated and then quantified by UV absorbance on a Nanodrop 2000c. Germline trimming: 0 bases from V, 2 bases from J; junction bases outside gene matches: 7. CDR1 and CDR2, per the germline V gene, are SGHTS and YDEGEE. The CDR3 goes from the cysteine to the phenylalanine over 16 residues. Only the CDR3 region is kept as DNA, spanning 48 bases read in frame from base 1.

This clonotype was obtained from a man aged 18 to 30 in good health. Some clones in this sample may be carry-over from other donors' samples. Sequencing was carried out using memory CD8+ T cells from PBMCs. The cell subset or site label, as the study defines it: CD45RO+ cells pooled with CCR7-negative TemRA cells. The sequence links TRBV5-8 to TRBJ1-1; TRBD1 agrees with 7 junctional bases. The nucleotides are TGTGCCAGCAGCTTGGGACAGGGAATAACTAACACTGAAGCTTTCTTT. The translation is CASSLGQGITNTEAFF.